A selection of T cell receptor beta chains follows, all from one sample in a study of metastatic and nonmetastatic thyroid tumors. MiXCR reprocessed the PCR reads for TCRdb. The data contain about 19,000 clones, 16% of them singletons. What was sequenced was blood. The receptors derive from a male donor with papillary thyroid cancer or a benign thyroid nodule (not recorded which). Some clones in this sample may be carry-over from other donors' samples. CDR3s include the opening cysteine and the closing phenylalanine or tryptophan. The order of the fields is V gene, J gene, D gene, clone size, CDR3 protein, CDR3 DNA. The D gene is left open where the match is weak. Rows may omit the clone size; those that give it use once, few, many or a size class.

>TRBV7-3|TRBJ2-4|.|.
CASSWGPVDIQYF
TGTGCCAGCAGCTGGGGACCAGTAGACATTCAGTACTTT
>TRBV7-3|TRBJ2-2|TRBD2|many
CARVVSGTNGELFF
TGTGCCCGCGTAGTTAGCGGGACGAACGGGGAGCTGTTTTTT
>TRBV7-9|TRBJ2-3|TRBD2|many
CASGTSVSDTQYF
TGTGCCAGCGGGACTAGTGTCTCAGATACGCAGTATTTT
>TRBV27|TRBJ2-4|TRBD1|.
CASSPRQGYIQYF
TGTGCCAGCAGTCCGCGACAGGGATACATTCAGTACTTC
>TRBV28|TRBJ2-3|.|few
CTSILLTSWQITDTQYF
TGTACCAGCATCCTATTAACTAGCTGGCAAATCACAGATACGCAGTATTTT
>TRBV6-6|TRBJ2-1|TRBD2|few
CASSPRRVAVGGGEQFF
TGTGCCAGCAGTCCACGCCGAGTAGCGGTGGGGGGGGGTGAGCAGTTCTTC
>TRBV10-3|TRBJ2-1|TRBD2|many
CAISGLQRESYNEQFF
TGTGCCATCAGTGGGCTTCAGCGGGAGTCTTACAATGAGCAGTTCTTC
>TRBV7-2|TRBJ2-3|.|.
CASSLGPGTDTQYF
TGTGCCAGCAGCTTAGGGCCCGGCACAGATACGCAGTATTTT
>TRBV12-3/TRBV12-4|TRBJ1-6|.|many
CASSPPGPYNSPLHF
TGCGCCAGCAGCCCCCCGGGTCCTTATAATTCACCCCTCCACTTT
>TRBV11-2|TRBJ2-1|.|.
CASSPGASEFF
TGTGCCAGCAGCCCAGGGGCCAGTGAGTTCTTC
>TRBV6-1|TRBJ2-3|TRBD2|.
CASSDSGGRTDTQYF
TGTGCCAGCAGTGATAGCGGGGGTAGGACAGATACGCAGTATTTT
>TRBV7-6|TRBJ2-2|TRBD1|many
CASSPDRAGELFF
TGTGCCAGCAGCCCCGACAGGGCCGGGGAGCTGTTTTTT
>TRBV27|TRBJ2-7|TRBD2|many
CASSVRLQRGYEQYF
TGTGCCAGCAGTGTCCGCTTACAGCGGGGCTACGAGCAGTACTTC
>TRBV15|TRBJ2-3|TRBD1|many
CATSTGTDTDTQYF
TGTGCCACCAGCACCGGGACAGATACAGATACGCAGTATTTT
>TRBV20-1|TRBJ2-7|TRBD2|.
CSAIDPGTSGSYEQYF
TGCAGTGCTATAGATCCCGGTACTAGCGGATCCTACGAGCAGTACTTC
>TRBV6-5|TRBJ1-4|.|.
CAIRYSLLDTPNEKLFF
TGTGCCATCCGTTACTCGCTCCTCGACACGCCTAATGAAAAACTGTTTTTT
>TRBV24-1|TRBJ1-1|TRBD1|many
CATSDSGQENTEAFF
TGTGCCACCAGTGATTCGGGACAGGAGAACACTGAAGCTTTCTTT
>TRBV5-1|TRBJ2-5|.|many
CASSLVGGETQYF
TGCGCCAGCAGCTTGGTGGGGGGAGAGACCCAGTACTTC
>TRBV6-5|TRBJ1-1|.|many
CASSYSFGTTEAFF
TGTGCCAGCAGTTACTCGTTCGGGACCACTGAAGCTTTCTTT
>TRBV18|TRBJ1-1|.|many
CASFPGLSNTEAFF
TGTGCCAGCTTCCCGGGACTGTCGAACACTGAAGCTTTCTTT
>TRBV2|TRBJ1-6|.|many
CASSEADGRYNSPLHF
TGTGCCAGCAGTGAAGCAGACGGGAGGTATAATTCACCCCTCCACTTT
>TRBV20-1|TRBJ2-7|TRBD1|.
CSATPGGEADEQYF
TGCAGTGCAACACCAGGGGGCGAGGCTGACGAGCAGTACTTC
>TRBV19|TRBJ1-5|.|many
CASQLGSNQPQHF
TGTGCCAGTCAACTAGGGAGCAATCAGCCCCAGCATTTT
>TRBV30|TRBJ2-1|.|many
CASDPRGGARSNEQFF
TGTGCCTCTGACCCCCGAGGAGGAGCCAGAAGCAATGAGCAGTTCTTC
>TRBV5-1|TRBJ1-1|.|many
CASSLQGPEAFF
TGCGCCAGCAGTTTACAGGGTCCTGAAGCTTTCTTT
>TRBV4-1|TRBJ2-7|.|medium-sized
CASSQAHFSSYEQYF
TGCGCCAGCAGCCAAGCGCATTTTTCCTCCTACGAGCAGTACTTC
>TRBV6-1|TRBJ1-6|.|.
CASRSQSLTNSPLHF
TGTGCCAGCAGGTCTCAGAGCCTTACGAATTCACCCCTCCACTTT
>TRBV10-1|TRBJ2-3|TRBD2|few
CASSEEAAGVKTDTRYF
TGCGCCAGCAGTGAGGAGGCAGCGGGAGTGAAGACAGATACGCGGTATTTT